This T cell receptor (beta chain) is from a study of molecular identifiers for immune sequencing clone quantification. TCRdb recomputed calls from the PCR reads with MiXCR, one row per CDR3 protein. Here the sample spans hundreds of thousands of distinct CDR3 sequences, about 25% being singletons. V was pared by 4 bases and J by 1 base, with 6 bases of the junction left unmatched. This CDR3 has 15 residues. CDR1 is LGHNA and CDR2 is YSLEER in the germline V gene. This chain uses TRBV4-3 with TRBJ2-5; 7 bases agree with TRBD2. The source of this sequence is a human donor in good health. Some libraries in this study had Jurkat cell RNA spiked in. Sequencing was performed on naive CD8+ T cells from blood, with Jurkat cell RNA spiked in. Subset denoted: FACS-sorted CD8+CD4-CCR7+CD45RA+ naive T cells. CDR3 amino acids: CASSPARGGQETQYF. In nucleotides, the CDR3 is TGCGCCAGCAGCCCCGCCCGCGGGGGCCAAGAGACCCAGTACTTC.